Presented here are 31 T cell receptor beta chains from one specimen sequenced in a study of Graves' ophthalmopathy and Graves' hyperthyroidism (dated by TCRdb to 2016 to 2019). TCRdb names Illumina HiSeq 2000 as the instrument used. For repertoire sequencing, the TCR beta CDR3 regions were amplified from RNA transcripts. The first round of RT-PCR was done with HTBI primers and the Qiagen OneStep RT-PCR kit, and was followed by a second round of multiplex PCR, then size selection and purification. TCRdb reanalyzed the raw reads on its own, using fastp at Q25 for trimming and MiXCR for clone calling, and kept in-frame beta chains. Merged by CDR3 protein, the rows form single entries marked with the most common genes and DNA. In all, the sample holds 650,000 to 900,000 distinct CDR3 sequences, and 40% of those were seen once. Approximately 46% of the sample lies in the top ten. The sample consisted of peripheral blood. The receptors derive from an adult man with Graves' ophthalmopathy.

This clonotype was seen a few times. An end of the junction differs from the germline gene, which may be a read error. The chain recombines TRBV9 with TRBJ1-4; no firm D call. Per the germline V gene, CDR1 is SGDLS and CDR2 is YYNGEE. The CDR3 is made up of 16 amino acids. The CDR3 spells CASSQEFVAVTEKLFF. The DNA for the CDR3 is TGCGCCAGCAGCCAAGAGTTCGTGGCTGTGACGGAAAAACTGTTTTTT.

Worth noting for this clonotype: Being one base from a much bigger clone, this may be a read error. This chain joins TRBV2 and TRBJ1-1, with D perhaps matching TRBD1 (5 bases). Trimming took off 6 bases at V and 3 bases at J, with 17 bases between the two ends. From germline, CDR1 is SNHLY and CDR2 FYNNEI. The CDR3 runs 15 residues. In nucleotides, the CDR3 is TGTGCCAGCAGCCACTCGGGACGGGGGGACACTGAAGCTTTCTTT. Translation: CASSHSGRGDTEAFF. The full variable domain, its missing parts supplied by reference TRBV2 and TRBJ1-1, is EPEVTQTPSHQVTQMGQEVILRCVPISNHLYFYWYRQILGQKVEFLVSFYNNEISEKSEIFDDQFSVERPDGSNFTLKIRSTKLEDSAMYFCASSHSGRGDTEAFFGQGTRLTVV.

The chain recombines TRBV2 with TRBJ1-4; no firm D call. The V and J ends lost 2 bases and 4 bases respectively, with 11 bases between them. CDR3 length: 15 residues. Germline values: CDR1 SNHLY, CDR2 FYNNEI. The CDR3 reads CASSERPAYNEKLFF. The CDR3 DNA is TGTGCCAGCAGTGAACGGCCCGCCTATAATGAAAAACTGTTTTTT.

A remark on this clonotype: A much bigger clone sits one base away, suggesting this may be a read error. The chain is built from TRBV10-2 and TRBJ2-3; 7 bases are a match to TRBD1. The germline gives CDR1 WSHSY, CDR2 SAAADI. Losses at the gene ends were 10 bases for V and 3 bases for J; bases not matched to a gene: 7. This CDR3 has 13 residues. The DNA of the CDR3 is TGCGCCACCCGGCCCAGGGGGACAGATACGCAGTATTTT. It encodes CATRPRGTDTQYF.

About this clonotype: The junction departs from germline at one end; a sequencing error may be responsible. The chain joins TRBV6-1 to TRBJ1-1, with 10 bases identical to TRBD1. Germline V lookup: CDR1 MNHNS, CDR2 SASEGT. The CDR3 covers 16 residues. The CDR3 here is CSSATETGGWNTEAFF. CDR3 sequence (DNA): TGTTCCAGCGCCACTGAGACAGGGGGCTGGAACACTGAAGCTTTCTTT.

This clonotype has at least ten counts. The genes are TRBV7-3 and TRBJ2-6, with TRBD2 matching over 11 bases. Germline V lookup: CDR1 SGHTA, CDR2 FQGTGA. The CDR3 has 19 residues. V lost 5 bases and J lost 2; bases outside the gene matches: 11. CDR3 DNA sequence: TGTGCCAGCAGCCGGTCCCCGGGACTAGCGGCCCCTGGGGCCAACGTCCTGACTTTC. It is translated as CASSRSPGLAAPGANVLTF.

The J gene is TRBJ1-1, the V gene TRBV29-1, with 7 bases lining up with TRBD1. Trimming removed 4 bases from V and 4 bases from J; junction bases left unmatched: 9. The germline gives CDR1 SQVTM, CDR2 ANQGSEA. This CDR3 comprises 14 residues. CDR3 region: CSVAQGGAFTEAFF. In DNA form, the CDR3 reads TGCAGCGTTGCTCAGGGGGGCGCGTTCACTGAAGCTTTCTTT.

This clonotype came up many times. V gene TRBV2 combines with J gene TRBJ2-2, with D hard to call. Trimming cost V 4 bases and J 6 bases, with 9 bases left between them. Germline-derived CDR1 and CDR2 are SNHLY and FYNNEI. This CDR3 contains 13 residues. The DNA of the CDR3 is TGTGCCAGCAGTGCCGACACGTCCGGGGAGCTGTTTTTT. Translated, it gives CASSADTSGELFF.

This rearrangement joins TRBV30 to TRBJ2-7, with TRBD1 identical over 8 bases. This CDR3 contains 14 residues. Germline CDR1 and CDR2: GTSNPN and SVGIG (reference sequence). Trimming at V came to 4 bases and at J to 3 bases, leaving 8 bases not matched to a gene. This chain's CDR3 is CAWTTGGRVYEQYF. The CDR3 DNA reads as TGTGCCTGGACCACAGGGGGACGGGTCTACGAGCAGTACTTC. The entire variable domain, with the rest obtained from reference TRBV30 and TRBJ2-7, is as follows: SQTIHQWPATLVQPVGSPLSLECTVEGTSNPNLYWYRQAAGRGLQLLFYSVGIGQISSEVPQNLSASRPQDRQFILSSKKLLLSDSGFYLCAWTTGGRVYEQYFGPGTRLTVT.

This clonotype appeared many times. The chain uses TRBV2 and TRBJ1-4; D remains unclear. Per the germline V gene, CDR1 is SNHLY and CDR2 is FYNNEI. The length of the CDR3 is 14 residues. The V end was cut by 7 bases, the J end by 6 bases, with 15 bases between. CDR3 sequence reads: CASKRAPGYEKLFF. CDR3 DNA: TGTGCCAGCAAGAGAGCGCCCGGATATGAAAAACTGTTTTTT. The whole variable domain, remainder taken from reference TRBV2 and TRBJ1-4, is EPEVTQTPSHQVTQMGQEVILRCVPISNHLYFYWYRQILGQKVEFLVSFYNNEISEKSEIFDDQFSVERPDGSNFTLKIRSTKLEDSAMYFCASKRAPGYEKLFFGSGTQLSVL.

At least ten counts were recorded for this clonotype. The chain recombines TRBV20-1 with TRBJ2-7; no definite D call. CDR3 size: 11 residues. Germline CDR1 reads DFQATT; CDR2 reads SNEGSKA (reference sequence). V was trimmed by 5 bases and J by 9 bases, leaving 14 bases between them. This CDR3 is CSAQDHLRQYF. The CDR3 DNA reads TGCAGTGCTCAGGACCATCTCCGGCAGTACTTC.

This clonotype was counted between two and nine times. The chain carries TRBV12-3 or TRBV12-4 and TRBJ2-5; D gene ambiguous. The V gene lost 8 bases and the J gene lost 0 bases, with 13 bases spanning the gap. This CDR3 contains 14 residues. The DNA for the CDR3 is TGTGCCAGCCGAAAGGACCGTTACCAAGAGACCCAGTACTTC. It is translated as CASRKDRYQETQYF.

This clonotype was recorded a few times. The chain has TRBV27 and TRBJ1-2, with D maybe TRBD1 (6 bases). Germline values: CDR1 MNHEY, CDR2 SMNVEV (reference sequence). V lost 5 bases to trimming and J lost 8 bases, with 15 bases between them. This CDR3 has 13 residues. CDR3 residues: CASSTTTGLGYTF. Here the CDR3 DNA reads TGTGCCAGCAGTACCACTACAGGGCTAGGCTACACCTTC.

In this sample, this clonotype turned up many times. V gene TRBV2 combines with J gene TRBJ1-6; 12 nucleotides line up with TRBD1. V lost 8 bases, J lost 8 bases, and 4 bases stayed unmatched. CDR1 SNHLY and CDR2 FYNNEI come from the germline V gene. The CDR3 loop spans 14 amino acids. The CDR3 DNA is TGTGCCAGCCGGGACAGGGGGCTTTATTCACCCCTCCACTTT. Protein product: CASRDRGLYSPLHF. Drawing the rest from reference TRBV2 and TRBJ1-6, the complete variable domain is EPEVTQTPSHQVTQMGQEVILRCVPISNHLYFYWYRQILGQKVEFLVSFYNNEISEKSEIFDDQFSVERPDGSNFTLKIRSTKLEDSAMYFCASRDRGLYSPLHFGNGTRLTVT.

This clonotype has more than one count but fewer than ten. The gene calls are TRBV2 and TRBJ2-7; D perhaps matches TRBD2 (7 bases). Trimming removed 4 bases from V and 0 bases from J, with 16 bases in between. The germline CDR1 and CDR2 sequences are SNHLY and FYNNEI. This CDR3 region has 16 residues. CDR3 sequence (DNA): TGTGCCAGCAGTGCCCCCCCGGGGGGCCTCTCCTACGAGCAGTACTTC. Amino acids: CASSAPPGGLSYEQYF.

The gene calls are TRBV4-3 and TRBJ2-7; the match to TRBD2 covers 7 bases. This CDR3 comprises 17 residues. Per germline, CDR1 LGHNA and CDR2 YSLEER. V was pared by 1 base and J by 2 bases, with 11 bases of the junction left unmatched. For the CDR3, the DNA is TGCGCCAGCAGCCAAGGGGACGCGGGAGTCGTCCCCTACGAGCAGTACTTC. This gives the protein CASSQGDAGVVPYEQYF.

The J gene is TRBJ1-6, the V gene TRBV4-3, with D unclear. CDR3 size: 13 residues. The germline gives CDR1 LGHNA, CDR2 YSLEER. The V gene lost 4 bases and the J gene lost 6 bases, with 7 bases spanning the gap. The CDR3 reads CASSPNSNSPLHF. The DNA of the CDR3 is TGCGCCAGCAGCCCCAATAGTAATTCACCCCTCCACTTT.

V usage is TRBV24-1 and J usage is TRBJ1-5; the match to TRBD1 covers 11 bases. The J call may be wrong; the DNA end is better matched by TRBJ2-3. CDR3 length: 16 amino acids. In germline, CDR1 is KGHDR, CDR2 SFDVKD. CDR3 nucleotides: TGTGCCACCAGTGACCCGGGACAGGGGGGGTCAGATACGCAGTATTTT. Its translation is CATSDPGQGGSDTQYF.

This clonotype was seen only a few times. The genes are TRBV9 and TRBJ1-2; D gene ambiguous. Between the trimmed V and J ends, which lost 5 bases and 2 bases, there was a span of 16 bases. The CDR3 length is 15 residues. Germline V gene data show CDR1 as SGDLS and CDR2 as YYNGEE. CDR3 nucleotide sequence: TGTGCCAGCAGGGCGTTGGGGAGAGAGAACTATGGCTACACCTTC. It yields the protein CASRALGRENYGYTF.

This clonotype was seen repeatedly, ten times or more. This chain joins TRBV5-1 and TRBJ2-5; 9 positions match TRBD2. Germline CDR1 SGHRS, CDR2 YFSETQ. Germline trimming cut 0 bases from V and 3 bases from J; bases unmatched to any gene: 3. The CDR3 contains 15 residues. The CDR3 sequence is CASSLEASGKETQYF. CDR3 bases: TGCGCCAGCAGCTTGGAGGCTAGCGGGAAAGAGACCCAGTACTTC.

The V gene is TRBV7-9, the J gene TRBJ2-5; 8 bases align to TRBD2. The trim removed 6 bases at V and 5 bases at J, leaving 14 bases unmatched. The CDR3 is 16 amino acids. In germline, CDR1 is SEHNR, CDR2 FQNEAQ (reference sequence). Written as DNA, the CDR3 is TGTGCCAGCAGATCTGGACTAGCCCCCTATTGGGAGACCCAGTACTTC. Its protein is CASRSGLAPYWETQYF.

Points on this clonotype: As the CDR3 is not closed by the conserved phenylalanine or tryptophan, this likely results from a read error. The rearrangement links TRBV7-9 to TRBJ2-7, with TRBD2 matching 7 bases. The CDR3 runs 15 residues. CDR1 and CDR2 (germline): SEHNR, FQNEAQ (reference sequence). The CDR3 nucleotides read TGCGCCAGCAGCCAAGGGAGGGGATCGGGCTACGAGCAGTACCTC. It yields the protein CASSQGRGSGYEQYL.

The V call is TRBV20-1, the J call TRBJ2-6; maybe TRBD1 (5 bases). Germline V gene lookup returns CDR1 DFQATT and CDR2 SNEGSKA (reference sequence). Trimming shortened V by 6 bases and J by 4 bases, and 7 bases separated the two germline ends. There are 12 residues in the CDR3. The chain's CDR3 is CSARTGANVLTF. The CDR3 coding sequence is TGCAGTGCCCGGACAGGGGCCAACGTCCTGACTTTC.

The rearrangement joins TRBV7-9 to TRBJ2-7; D unclear. The J call is in doubt because the DNA end fits TRBJ2-1 better. Looked up from germline, CDR1 is SEHNR and CDR2 is FQNEAQ (reference sequence). The CDR3 runs 12 residues. Written as DNA, the CDR3 is TGTGCCAGCAGCCCCCACTCCCATGAGCAGTTCTTC. Encoded protein: CASSPHSHEQFF.

This clonotype was recorded many times. The V call is TRBV2, the J call TRBJ1-1, with 9 bases fitting TRBD1. The CDR3 sequence is 13 residues long. V was pared by 5 bases and J by 9 bases, with 7 bases of the junction left unmatched. CDR1 SNHLY and CDR2 FYNNEI come from the germline V gene. The CDR3 DNA is TGTGCCAGCAGTCGGGACAGGGACCTTCAAGCTTTCTTT. Amino acid sequence: CASSRDRDLQAFF.

This clonotype was recorded a few times. V is TRBV6-2 or TRBV6-3 and J is TRBJ2-7, with TRBD2 matching over 8 bases. J gave up 5 bases and V 2 bases, and 14 bases lay outside the gene matches. Per the germline V gene, CDR1 is MNHEY and CDR2 is SVGEGT. The CDR3 is 17 amino acids. The CDR3 DNA reads as TGTGCCAGCAGTTACGAGGGGATAGCGGGACTATCCCACGAGCAGTACTTC. Protein: CASSYEGIAGLSHEQYF.

A few counts support this clonotype. V usage is TRBV9 and J usage is TRBJ2-5; 7 nucleotides match TRBD2. Germline V CDR1 and CDR2: SGDLS, YYNGEE. The CDR3 contains 15 residues. V trimming: 3 bases; J trimming: 4 bases; junction bases outside the gene matches: 9. The DNA for the CDR3 is TGTGCCAGCAGCGCACGGGCGGGAGTAGGAGAGACCCAGTACTTC. Translating it yields CASSARAGVGETQYF.

This clonotype occurred many times. V and J are TRBV10-1 and TRBJ1-2; possibly TRBD1 for D (5 bases). V lost 0 bases to trimming and J lost 5 bases, with 13 bases between them. Germline values: CDR1 WNHNN, CDR2 SYGVQD (reference sequence). The length of the CDR3 is 15 residues. DNA for the CDR3: TGCGCCAGCAGTGAGTCCCGGGACGGTCGATATGGCTACACCTTC. It codes for CASSESRDGRYGYTF.

The chain is built from TRBV29-1 and TRBJ1-3; no clear D. Trimming removed 7 bases at V and 8 bases at J, with 15 bases between. This CDR3 contains 12 residues. Germline CDR1 and CDR2: SQVTM and ANQGSEA. CDR3 amino acids: CSAGVARDTIYF. The CDR3 nucleotides read TGCAGCGCCGGGGTTGCCCGGGACACCATATATTTT.

As to this clonotype: A read error may be the cause here, since a much bigger clone is one base away. This chain connects TRBV2 to TRBJ1-6; TRBD1 is a possible D gene (6 bases). This CDR3 has 17 amino acids. In germline, CDR1 is SNHLY, CDR2 FYNNEI. The CDR3, as DNA: TGTGCCGGCAGTGAAGCCCCCCCAGGGGAGTGGAATTCACCCCTCCACTTT. Its translation: CAGSEAPPGEWNSPLHF.

About this clonotype itself: This may stem from a read error, because a much larger clone lies one nucleotide away. The genes are TRBV29-1 and TRBJ2-7, with a tentative D call TRBD2 (5 bases). Germline V gene data show CDR1 as SQVTM and CDR2 as ANQGSEA. V lost 7 bases, J lost 0 bases, and 13 bases lay in between. The CDR3 runs 13 residues. The CDR3 DNA sequence: TGCAGCGCCCTCGGGATCCTCTCCTACGAGCAGTACTTC. Its protein product is CSALGILSYEQYF.